The clone carrying this T cell receptor beta chain was recorded many times. The source of the sample is a study of T cell repertoires in cytomegalovirus infection. From the reads, TCRdb called clonotypes with MiXCR, one entry per CDR3 protein. This sample carries fewer than 300,000 distinct CDR3 sequences, roughly 26% of them seen once, and the ten largest clones take about 14%. The germline V gene encodes CDR1 SGHTA and CDR2 FQGNSA. The CDR3 consists of 15 residues. Between the trimmed V and J ends, which lost 4 bases and 0 bases, there was a span of 10 bases. The material sequenced was PBMCs. The TCR comes from a human donor in good health (CMV status not recorded). Some clones in this sample may be carry-over from other donors' samples. The chain links TRBV7-2 to TRBJ1-5, with D uncertain. The chain's CDR3 is CASSSDTYSNQPQHF. The CDR3 DNA sequence: TGTGCCAGCAGCTCAGACACGTATAGCAATCAGCCCCAGCATTTT.